One TCR beta chain is described in this entry. The antigen is undetermined. TCRdb's copy holds only in-frame clones and misses some; the assay was immunoSEQ multiplex PCR. The sample lists almost 35,000 clones, around 80% occurring once. This entry belongs to a study of OX40 agonist ivuxolimab in advanced cancers. Study at large: Two cutaneous melanoma patients and one hepatocellular carcinoma patient, three in all, had partial responses.

Overall study findings and caveats: Several nonresponders also turned out to have low normalized T-cell clonal expansion. CD4+ and CD8+ blood T cells expanded clonally by week 6 at 0.1 to 3.0 mg/kg.

The ends were cut back, 4 bases at V and 3 bases at J, with 16 bases in the middle. This CDR3 spans 15 amino acids. Germline CDR1 is SGHNT and CDR2 is YYREEE (reference sequence). Sequencing used CD4+ or CD8+ T cells sorted from blood, obtained in a trial of the OX40 agonist ivuxolimab. This chain joins TRBV5-4 and TRBJ1-1; possible D gene TRBD1, 5 bases. This sequence was found in an adult with an advanced solid tumor such as melanoma, head and neck, liver or kidney cancer. CDR3 DNA: TGTGCCAGCAGCGCCCCCGGGACGGGGCACACTGAAGCTTTCTTT. It is translated as CASSAPGTGHTEAFF.